Presented here are 13 T cell receptor beta chains from one specimen sequenced in a study of immune heterogeneity within non-small cell lung tumors. For each sample, template was around 650 ng of bulk tumor genomic DNA. Primary tumors were biopsied several times each, far apart, intraoperatively. Patients had untreated, newly diagnosed non-small cell lung cancer and underwent curative surgery. Multiplex PCR with 32 V and 13 J primers amplified TCR beta CDR3. TCRdb reanalysed the multiplex PCR reads using MiXCR and keeps one entry per CDR3 protein. The sample holds about 6,000 distinct CDR3 sequences, around a fifth seen once. Material: lung tumor tissue. These receptors all stem from a man aged 55 to 70 with non-small cell lung cancer.

This clonotype was counted once. The junction departs from germline at one end; a sequencing error may be responsible. The CDR3 DNA is TGTGCCAGCAGCCTGGGAAGGAGACAACTTACCTACGAGCGGTACTTC. Translated: CASSLGRRQLTYERYF. The V call is TRBV3-1, the J call TRBJ2-7, with D hard to call. CDR3 size: 16 residues. CDR1 LGHDT and CDR2 YNNKEL come from the germline V gene (reference sequence).

By its share, this clonotype is medium-sized. V gene TRBV7-2 combines with J gene TRBJ2-7; D uncertain. The CDR3 consists of 13 residues. The germline V gene encodes CDR1 SGHTA and CDR2 FQGNSA. V lost 1 base and J 9 bases, leaving 13 bases between the germline ends. CDR3 in amino acids: CASSLGPGRMQYF. In DNA form, the CDR3 reads TGTGCCAGCAGCTTAGGTCCGGGTCGGATGCAGTACTTC.

As concerns this clonotype: Being one base from a much bigger clone, this may be a read error. The V and J genes are TRBV5-1 and TRBJ1-5; D gene ambiguous. Germline V gene sequence: CDR1 SGHRS, CDR2 YFSETQ. There are 13 residues in the CDR3. V lost 4 bases, J lost 9 bases, and 14 bases lay in between. CDR3 region: CASSTDGHRPQHF. In DNA, the CDR3 is TGCGCCAGCAGCACCGACGGGCACCGGCCCCAGCATTTT.

This clonotype is medium-sized in the sample. The gene calls are TRBV2 and TRBJ1-4; D unresolved. V shed 5 bases and J shed 0 bases, with 7 bases lying between them. CDR3 length equals 14 residues. Germline CDR1 SNHLY, CDR2 FYNNEI. CDR3 loop: CASSRVSTNEKLFF. DNA of the CDR3: TGTGCCAGCAGTAGGGTTTCAACTAATGAAAAACTGTTTTTT.

By its share, this clonotype is medium-sized (0.01 to 0.1%). The rearrangement joins TRBV2 to TRBJ1-1, with 7 bases matching TRBD1. V trimming: 8 bases; J trimming: 1 base; junction bases outside the gene matches: 4. The CDR3 runs 13 residues. Germline V gene lookup returns CDR1 SNHLY and CDR2 FYNNEI. CDR3 in amino acids: CASGRQGNTEAFF. DNA for the CDR3: TGTGCCAGCGGTCGACAGGGGAACACTGAAGCTTTCTTT.

The V call is TRBV11-2, the J call TRBJ2-7; 8 positions agree with TRBD1. Germline lookup yields CDR1 SGHAT and CDR2 FQNNGV. Trimming took 9 bases from V and 5 from J; bases not matched to a gene: 15. There are 15 residues in the CDR3. This chain's CDR3 is CASNFIQGARNEQYF. The CDR3 region has the DNA TGTGCCAGTAACTTTATTCAGGGGGCGAGGAACGAGCAGTACTTC. The full variable domain, completed using reference TRBV11-2 and TRBJ2-7, is EAGVAQSPRYKIIEKRQSVAFWCNPISGHATLYWYQQILGQGPKLLIQFQNNGVVDDSQLPKDRFSAERLKGVDSTLKIQPAKLEDSAVYLCASNFIQGARNEQYFGPGTRLTVT.

At least ten counts were recorded for this clonotype. This chain connects TRBV9 to TRBJ2-7; D is perhaps TRBD1 (5 bases). Trimming left V 3 bases short and J 6 bases short, with 13 bases between. Germline lookup yields CDR1 SGDLS and CDR2 YYNGEE. The CDR3 totals 13 residues. The CDR3 bases are TGTGCCAGCAGCGCCTCAGGGCTGGGCGAGCAGTACTTC. Protein sequence: CASSASGLGEQYF.

This chain connects TRBV7-9 to TRBJ2-3; TRBD1 matches 8 bases. Germline CDR1 reads SEHNR; CDR2 reads FQNEAQ (reference sequence). Trimming cost V 5 bases and J 5 bases; bases outside gene matches: 9. The CDR3 extends over 15 amino acids. DNA of the CDR3: TGTGCCAGCAGCCCGTCAGGGGGCGCGGGAGATACGCAGTATTTT. Translation: CASSPSGGAGDTQYF.

For this clonotype: A much larger clone is a single base away; this may be a read error. The V gene is TRBV6-1, the J gene TRBJ1-1, with D unresolved. The V gene's germline CDR1 is MNHNS and CDR2 SASEGT. Between the trimmed V and J ends, which lost 11 bases and 3 bases, there was a span of 16 bases. The CDR3 runs to 13 residues. CDR3 sequence (DNA): TGTGCCGGCGGTCAGACCCGGGACACTGAAGCTTTCTTT. Its protein is CAGGQTRDTEAFF.

J is TRBJ1-3 and V is TRBV5-1, with D possibly matching TRBD1 (5 bases). Trimming stripped 1 base from V and 3 bases from J, with 14 bases between. The length of the CDR3 is 16 residues. Germline assignment: CDR1 SGHRS and CDR2 YFSETQ. CDR3 DNA sequence: TGCGCCAGCAGCTTGAACGGAGGGACGGGTGGAAACACCATATATTTT. This gives the protein CASSLNGGTGGNTIYF.

Comment on this clonotype: Being one base from a much bigger clone, this may be a read error. The chain carries TRBV3-1 and TRBJ2-1, with no clear D. Germline CDR1 is LGHDT and CDR2 is YNNKEL (reference sequence). The CDR3 extends over 15 amino acids. CDR3: CASNQESDFYNEQFF. The CDR3 region has the DNA TGTGCCAGCAACCAAGAAAGCGATTTCTACAATGAGCAGTTCTTC.

This clonotype counts as medium-sized. The genes are TRBV24-1 and TRBJ2-7, with a possible D match to TRBD1 (6 bases). V lost 4 bases and J lost 2, with 14 bases in between. The CDR3 loop spans 15 amino acids. Germline loops: CDR1 KGHDR, CDR2 SFDVKD. The CDR3 DNA reads as TGTGCCACCAGTGACACTGGGACATTCCCCTACGAGCAGTACTTC. Residues: CATSDTGTFPYEQYF.

About this clonotype itself: A much larger clone differs by one base, so this may be a read error. The chain uses TRBV3-1 and TRBJ1-2, with D unresolved. The CDR3 contains 12 residues. Germline CDR1 reads LGHDT; CDR2 reads YNNKEL (reference sequence). Here the CDR3 reads CDSSQANYGYTF. The CDR3 DNA reads as TGTGACAGCAGCCAAGCAAACTATGGCTACACCTTC.